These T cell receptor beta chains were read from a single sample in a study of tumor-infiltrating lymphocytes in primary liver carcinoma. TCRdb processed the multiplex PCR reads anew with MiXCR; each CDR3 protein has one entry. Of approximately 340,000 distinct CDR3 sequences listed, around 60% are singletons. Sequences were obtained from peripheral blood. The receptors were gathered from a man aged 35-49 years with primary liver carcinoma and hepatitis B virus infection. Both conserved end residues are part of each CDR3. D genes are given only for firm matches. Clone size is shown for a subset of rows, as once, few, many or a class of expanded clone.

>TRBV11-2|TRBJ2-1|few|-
TGTGCCAGCAGCCCCCGGTTATTAACGGTGGGAAATGAGCAGTTCTTC
CASSPRLLTVGNEQFF
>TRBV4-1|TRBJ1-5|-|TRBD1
TGCGCCCGCAGCCGGACAGGGGATAACAATCAGCCCCAGCATTTT
CARSRTGDNNQPQHF
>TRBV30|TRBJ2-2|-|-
TGTGCCTGGGACACAGGGTCCCGTGAGCTGTTTTTT
CAWDTGSRELFF
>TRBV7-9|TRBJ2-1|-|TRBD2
TGTGCCGGGGAGGGCGGGATCAACTACAATGAGCAGTTCTTC
CAGEGGINYNEQFF
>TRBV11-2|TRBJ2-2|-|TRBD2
TGTGTCAGCAGCTTAGATAGCGGGAGCACGAACACCGAGGAGCTGTTTTTT
CVSSLDSGSTNTEELFF
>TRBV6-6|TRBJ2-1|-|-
TGTGCTAGCAGTTACAGGCAGGGTAACAATGAGCCGTTCTTC
CASSYRQGNNEPFF
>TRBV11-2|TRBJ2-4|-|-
TGTGCCAGCAACCCCACGGAGGGGACACCAACACTAGCCAAAAACATTCATCACTTC
CASNPTEGTPTLAKNIHHF
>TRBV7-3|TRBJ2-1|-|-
TGTGCCAGCAGCTTATCGAGATCGGAGCAGTTCTTC
CASSLSRSEQFF
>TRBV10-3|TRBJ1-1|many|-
TGTGCCATCAGTGAGGGGGGGACTGAAGCTTTCTTT
CAISEGGTEAFF
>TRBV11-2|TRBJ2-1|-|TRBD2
TGTGCCAACAGCCCCGCGGTTAGCGGGGTTCCAAATGAGCCGTTCTTC
CANSPAVSGVPNEPFF
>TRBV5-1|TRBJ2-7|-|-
TGCGCCAGCAGCTTGGGGGGGCAGCAGTACTTC
CASSLGGQQYF
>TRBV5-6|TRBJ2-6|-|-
TGTGCCAGCAGCTTGGGTGCTGGGGCCAACGTCCTGAGTTTC
CASSLGAGANVLSF
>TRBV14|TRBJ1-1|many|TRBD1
TGTGCCAGCAGCCAAGTCAAGGGGGCAGGTGCTGAAGCTTTCTTT
CASSQVKGAGAEAFF
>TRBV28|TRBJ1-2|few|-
TGTGCCAGCAGTCTACGGGCTAACTATGGCTACACCTTC
CASSLRANYGYTF
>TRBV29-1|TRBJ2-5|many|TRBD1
TGCAGCGTTGAGCCCCCGGGACAGCAAGAGACCCAGTACTTC
CSVEPPGQQETQYF
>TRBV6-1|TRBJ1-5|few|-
TGTGCCAGCAGTGCCCGCACCGGGCGAGGTAATCAGCCCCAGCATTTT
CASSARTGRGNQPQHF
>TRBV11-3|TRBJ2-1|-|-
TGTGCCAGCAGCTTAGAAGGCCGCATAATTTACATTGAGCAGTTCTTC
CASSLEGRIIYIEQFF
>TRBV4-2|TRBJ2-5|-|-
TGTGCCAGCAGCGGAGCCCGAGAGACCCAGTACTTC
CASSGARETQYF
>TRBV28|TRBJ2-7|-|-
TGTGCTAGCAGTTTATTCGCTTGGGATGGAGAGCGGTACTTC
CASSLFAWDGERYF
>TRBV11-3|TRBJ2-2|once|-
TGTGCCAGCAGCTGGAGCGGCACCTGGGAGCTGTTTTTC
CASSWSGTWELFF
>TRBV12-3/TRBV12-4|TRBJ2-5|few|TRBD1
TGTGCCAGCAGTTTAATTTTGACAGGGGGCGGCTTAGGAAAAGAGACCCAGTACTTC
CASSLILTGGGLGKETQYF
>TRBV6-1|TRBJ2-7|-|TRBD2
TGTACAAGCAGTGAAAGAGCTCCTAACGGGAGGGTTACCGAGCAGTACTTC
CTSSERAPNGRVTEQYF
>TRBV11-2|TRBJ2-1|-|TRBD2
TGTGCTAGCAGCAAGAGGGAACTAGCGGCATACAATGAGCAGTTCTTC
CASSKRELAAYNEQFF
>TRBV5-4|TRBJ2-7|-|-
TGTGCCAGCAGCAAAGACAAGTGGGGATACGAGCAGTACTTC
CASSKDKWGYEQYF
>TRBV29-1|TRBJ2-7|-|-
TGCAGCGTTGAAGATCGCACTAACAGAGCCTACGAGCAGTACTTC
CSVEDRTNRAYEQYF
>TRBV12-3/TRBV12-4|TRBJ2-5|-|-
TGTGCCAGCAGTTTCTCGGGGGCAGAGACCCAGTACTTC
CASSFSGAETQYF
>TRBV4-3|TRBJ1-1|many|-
TGCGCCAGCAGCCAAGATACGGGCCGTCAAGCTTTCTTT
CASSQDTGRQAFF
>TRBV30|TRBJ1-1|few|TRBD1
TGTGCCTGGAGTGGCCCAAGGGACAGGGATTCGATAAACACTGAAGCTTTCTTT
CAWSGPRDRDSINTEAFF
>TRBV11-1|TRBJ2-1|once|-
TGTGCCAGCAGCTTAGAATTCGGGGGCTCACAGAATGAGCAGTTCTTC
CASSLEFGGSQNEQFF
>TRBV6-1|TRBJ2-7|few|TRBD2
TGTGCCAGCAGGGGGGGGTGGAACGAGCAGTACTTC
CASRGGWNEQYF
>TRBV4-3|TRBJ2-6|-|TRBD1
TGCGCCAGCAGCCCTCGGGACAGGGACTCTGGGGCCAACGTCCTGACTTTC
CASSPRDRDSGANVLTF
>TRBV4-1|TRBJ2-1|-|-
TGCGCCGGCAGCCAATTAGAGGGCGCAGGCAATGAGCAGTCCTTC
CAGSQLEGAGNEQSF
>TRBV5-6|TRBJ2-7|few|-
TGTGCCAGCAGCTCGCCGGGACGCTACGAGCAGTACTTC
CASSSPGRYEQYF
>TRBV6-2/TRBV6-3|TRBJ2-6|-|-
TGTGCCGTCGAATCGGGGTACGGGGCCAACGTCCTGACTTTC
CAVESGYGANVLTF
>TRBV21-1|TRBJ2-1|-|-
TGTGCCAGCAGCAAAGTTCCCGGACAGGTGTTCTTC
CASSKVPGQVFF
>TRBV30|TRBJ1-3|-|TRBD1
TGTGCCTGGATCGGGACAGCGGACGCCATATATTTT
CAWIGTADAIYF
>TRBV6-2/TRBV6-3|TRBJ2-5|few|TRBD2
TGTGCCAGCAGACGCGTGGCGGGAGCAGGAGAGACCCAGTACTTC
CASRRVAGAGETQYF